The 23 T cell receptor beta chains reported below all come from one sample, sequenced in a study of spatial heterogeneity in lung cancer. Sample time point: sample taken at primary tumor resection. Tumor, nontumor lung or frozen PBMC supplied whole RNA that was sequenced unsorted. TCRdb redid the calling of the 5' RACE reads with MiXCR, one entry per CDR3 protein. The data contain 5,500 to 7,500 distinct CDR3 sequences, around 3.6% of them singletons. The sequencing here drew on normal lung tissue next to the tumor, taken at surgery. The receptors derive from a female donor with early-stage non-small cell lung cancer.

Many counts were recorded for this clonotype. For a library built for alpha chains, this beta chain is a stray read; little rests on its size. The chain uses TRBV27 and TRBJ2-3; D is unclear. With 4 bases removed from V and 4 bases from J, the gap between germline ends came to 15 bases. Germline V gene sequence: CDR1 MNHEY, CDR2 SMNVEV (reference sequence). The length of the CDR3 is 15 residues. The CDR3 spells CASSSVARDSDTQYF. The CDR3 DNA reads as TGTGCCAGCAGTTCGGTGGCTAGAGATTCAGATACGCAGTATTTT.

In its sample, this clonotype is medium-sized (0.01 to 0.1%). This beta chain lies outside the target of a library built for alpha chains; its clone size means little. This rearrangement joins TRBV2 to TRBJ1-6, with 10 bases aligning to TRBD1. The CDR3 loop spans 15 amino acids. The germline V gene has CDR1 SNHLY and CDR2 FYNNEI. After removal of 5 bases from V and 9 bases from J, the junction contained 7 bases not matched to a gene. DNA of the CDR3: TGTGCCAGCAGTCTCCGAAGACAGGGGGCTTCACCCCTCCACTTT. As protein: CASSLRRQGASPLHF.

At least ten counts were recorded for this clonotype. Relative to the germline gene, one junction end is altered; a read error may explain this. Found in a library prepared for alpha chains, this beta chain is an off-target read, and its abundance has little meaning. V usage is TRBV27 and J usage is TRBJ1-5; D possibly corresponds to TRBD1 (6 bases). The CDR3 is 10 amino acids. The germline V gene has CDR1 MNHEY and CDR2 SMNVEV (reference sequence). The CDR3 loop is CASSEFRGVF. The CDR3 bases are TGTGCCAGCAGTGAGTTCAGGGGAGTTTTT.

About this clonotype itself: Because the library targeted alpha chains, this beta chain is an off-target read whose size means little. The genes are TRBV11-3 and TRBJ2-5; TRBD2 matches 9 bases. The J segment lost 5 bases and the V segment lost 4 bases, leaving 5 bases of the junction unmatched. CDR1 is SGHNT and CDR2 is YENEEA in the germline V gene. The CDR3 contains 14 residues. Here the CDR3 reads CASSSGGGEETQYF. The CDR3 coding sequence is TGTGCCAGCAGCTCTGGCGGGGGGGAGGAGACCCAGTACTTC. Full variable domain (outside the CDR3, taken from reference TRBV11-3 and TRBJ2-5): EAGVVQSPRYKIIEKKQPVAFWCNPISGHNTLYWYLQNLGQGPELLIRYENEEAVDDSQLPKDRFSAERLKGVDSTLKIQPAELGDSAVYLCASSSGGGEETQYFGPGTRLLVL.

This clonotype appeared many times. The library was prepared for alpha chains; this beta chain is a stray read, so its frequency means little. This rearrangement joins TRBV11-2 to TRBJ2-5; 7 bases fit TRBD1. With 1 base clipped from V and 0 bases from J, the junction kept 8 bases outside the gene matches. CDR1 and CDR2 from the germline V gene are SGHAT and FQNNGV. The CDR3 spans 17 residues. The CDR3 reads CASSLGKGQVYQETQYF. In nucleotides, the CDR3 is TGTGCCAGCAGCTTAGGGAAAGGACAGGTGTACCAAGAGACCCAGTACTTC. Full variable domain (outside the CDR3, taken from reference TRBV11-2 and TRBJ2-5): EAGVAQSPRYKIIEKRQSVAFWCNPISGHATLYWYQQILGQGPKLLIQFQNNGVVDDSQLPKDRFSAERLKGVDSTLKIQPAKLEDSAVYLCASSLGKGQVYQETQYFGPGTRLLVL.

This clonotype was found many times. This beta chain turned up in a library designed for alpha chains; as an off-target read, its abundance says little. The chain recombines TRBV20-1 with TRBJ2-7, with D perhaps assigned TRBD1 or TRBD2 (6 bases each). The CDR3 extends over 13 amino acids. Germline V gene data show CDR1 as DFQATT and CDR2 as SNEGSKA (reference sequence). V was pared by 5 bases and J by 3 bases, with 14 bases between. The DNA for the CDR3 is TGCAGTGCTTGGGGGCGGGAAGGCTACGAGCAGTACTTC. As protein: CSAWGREGYEQYF.

This clonotype showed up many times. This beta chain slipped into a library made for alpha chains as a stray read, so its size is not meaningful. The J gene is TRBJ1-4, the V gene TRBV10-3; D ambiguous. The V and J ends lost 0 bases and 8 bases respectively, with 4 bases between them. The CDR3 has 12 residues. CDR1 and CDR2 from the germline V gene are ENHRY and SYGVKD. Written as DNA, the CDR3 is TGTGCCATCAGTGAGTCGAAAGAAAAACTGTTTTTT. Protein: CAISESKEKLFF.

This clonotype was recorded many times. This beta chain was picked up by a library intended for alpha chains and is off target, so its count carries little meaning. J is TRBJ2-1 and V is TRBV5-1, with no clear D. This CDR3 contains 13 residues. Trimming pared 0 bases from V and 10 bases from J, leaving 11 bases between. Per germline, CDR1 SGHRS and CDR2 YFSETQ. CDR3 sequence: CASSLVPLGEQFF. The CDR3 nucleotides are TGCGCCAGCAGCTTGGTGCCCCTGGGGGAGCAGTTCTTC.

This clonotype has at least ten counts. This beta chain was picked up by a library intended for alpha chains and is off target, so its count carries little meaning. The chain employs TRBV12-5 and TRBJ1-2; D is undetermined. This CDR3 region has 12 residues. Germline V lookup: CDR1 LGHNT, CDR2 FRNRAP. The V and J ends lost 5 bases and 6 bases respectively, with 10 bases between them. CDR3 loop: CASGRYLNGYTF. As DNA, the CDR3 is TGTGCTAGTGGTCGATATCTTAATGGCTACACCTTC. Complete variable domain (other parts from reference TRBV12-5 and TRBJ1-2): DARVTQTPRHKVTEMGQEVTMRCQPILGHNTVFWYRQTMMQGLELLAYFRNRAPLDDSGMPKDRFSAEMPDATLATLKIQPSEPRDSAVYFCASGRYLNGYTFGSGTRLTVV.

This clonotype was counted at least ten times. This beta chain is off target for a library built for alpha chains, so its abundance means little. The V call is TRBV28, the J call TRBJ2-3; D possibly corresponds to TRBD2 (7 bases). Germline V gene data show CDR1 as MDHEN and CDR2 as SYDVKM. V shed 3 bases and J shed 8 bases, with 12 bases lying between them. CDR3 size: 13 residues. The CDR3 region is CASSLSRGGTQYF. The CDR3 DNA reads as TGTGCCAGCAGTTTGTCAAGGGGGGGTACGCAGTATTTT.

This clonotype is medium-sized by share. This beta chain is a stray sequence in a library constructed for alpha chains; its clone size is not meaningful. Written as DNA, the CDR3 is TGTGCCAGCAGCCAGGGGACTAGCGGGGGCCTAGAGACCCAGTACTTC. Its protein is CASSQGTSGGLETQYF. The chain combines TRBV7-8 with TRBJ2-5; TRBD2 matches 14 bases. V shed 5 bases and J 4 bases; nucleotides not matched to a gene: 6. The germline gives CDR1 SGHVS, CDR2 FQNEAQ. The CDR3 has 16 amino acids.

This clonotype is medium-sized. This beta chain is a stray sequence in a library constructed for alpha chains; its clone size is not meaningful. The chain is built from TRBV7-3 and TRBJ2-3; D is possibly TRBD1 or TRBD2 (5 bases each). From germline, CDR1 is SGHTA and CDR2 FQGTGA. V gave up 2 bases and J gave up 3 bases, with 12 bases separating them. The CDR3 contains 15 residues. The CDR3 loop reads CASSLEGLGTDTQYF. The CDR3 DNA reads TGTGCCAGCAGCTTAGAGGGGCTGGGGACAGATACGCAGTATTTT.

This clonotype came up many times. In a library made to pick up alpha chains, this beta chain is a stray read with a size that means little. V and J are TRBV20-1 and TRBJ1-2; TRBD1 aligns across 9 bases. J gave up 7 bases and V 3 bases, and 15 bases lay outside the gene matches. The CDR3 length is 16 residues. CDR1 is DFQATT, CDR2 SNEGSKA, per germline (reference sequence). The CDR3, as DNA: TGCAGTGCTAGGCCCCGGGACAGGGCAATGAATGGTGGCTACACCTTC. This sequence encodes CSARPRDRAMNGGYTF.

This clonotype is classed as medium-sized. This beta chain came through as a stray read in a library set up for alpha chains, and its size says little. The J gene is TRBJ2-7, the V gene TRBV6-1, with D possibly matching TRBD2 (6 bases). The CDR3 covers 11 residues. V was trimmed by 8 bases and J by 12 bases, leaving 17 bases between them. CDR1 MNHNS and CDR2 SASEGT come from the germline V gene. The CDR3 region is CASGAGSLTYF. The CDR3 DNA is TGTGCCAGCGGCGCCGGGAGCTTGACGTACTTC.

By sample share, this clonotype is medium-sized (0.01 to 0.1%). This beta chain is a stray sequence in a library constructed for alpha chains; its clone size is not meaningful. The V and J genes are TRBV11-2 and TRBJ2-1; TRBD2 might be the D (6 bases). Trimming shortened V by 1 base and J by 2 bases, and 12 bases separated the two germline ends. Germline V gives CDR1 SGHAT, CDR2 FQNNGV. This CDR3 region has 16 residues. CDR3 in DNA: TGTGCCAGCAGCTTAGGGGGACTCCGAACCTACAATGAGCAGTTCTTC. As protein: CASSLGGLRTYNEQFF.

This clonotype was seen many times. Little can be read into the size of this beta chain, an off-target read in a library designed for alpha chains. The V and J genes are TRBV7-2 and TRBJ2-5; TRBD2 is a possible D gene (5 bases). Germline V gene lookup returns CDR1 SGHTA and CDR2 FQGNSA. This CDR3 is built from 13 residues. V lost 0 bases and J 9 bases, leaving 11 bases between the germline ends. The CDR3 region is CASSLAGEGPQYF. DNA for the CDR3: TGTGCCAGCAGCTTAGCGGGCGAGGGCCCCCAGTACTTC.

This clonotype was detected ten times or more. Being off target in a library aimed at alpha chains, this beta chain has a size of little meaning. The V call is TRBV5-4, the J call TRBJ2-7, with 7 bases that match TRBD1. Germline CDR1 SGHNT, CDR2 YYREEE (reference sequence). V lost 4 bases to trimming and J lost 2 bases; unmatched junction nucleotides: 12. This CDR3 region has 16 residues. CDR3 nucleotides: TGTGCCAGCAGCGATCGACAGGGACGGAGACCCTACGAGCAGTACTTC. Protein product: CASSDRQGRRPYEQYF.

This clonotype has ten or more counts. This beta chain turned up in a library designed for alpha chains; as an off-target read, its abundance says little. This chain uses TRBV24-1 with TRBJ2-3; the match to TRBD2 covers 10 bases. The V segment lost 5 bases and the J segment 5 bases; nucleotides outside the gene matches: 6. Germline assignment: CDR1 KGHDR and CDR2 SFDVKD. The CDR3 extends over 15 amino acids. The CDR3 protein is CATSGSGGAQDTQYF. The CDR3 DNA reads TGTGCCACCAGTGGCAGCGGGGGGGCCCAAGATACGCAGTATTTT.

This clonotype is labeled as medium-sized. This beta chain is a stray sequence in a library constructed for alpha chains; its clone size is not meaningful. The rearrangement uses TRBV3-1 and TRBJ1-3; D call uncertain. CDR1 LGHDT and CDR2 YNNKEL come from the germline V gene (reference sequence). V dropped 3 bases and J dropped 0 bases, with 9 bases sitting between them. The CDR3 contains 15 residues. The CDR3 sequence: CASSHGQASGNTIYF. In nucleotides, the CDR3 is TGTGCCAGCAGCCATGGTCAGGCCTCTGGAAACACCATATATTTT. The variable domain in full, completed from reference TRBV3-1 and TRBJ1-3, reads DTAVSQTPKYLVTQMGNDKSIKCEQNLGHDTMYWYKQDSKKFLKIMFSYNNKELIINETVPNRFSPKSPDKAHLNLHINSLELGDSAVYFCASSHGQASGNTIYFGEGSWLTVV.

This clonotype was observed at least ten times. This beta chain appears as a stray read in a library generated for alpha chains; its size is not informative. The V and J genes are TRBV7-9 and TRBJ1-1, with 7 nucleotides matching TRBD1. The J segment lost 0 bases and the V segment lost 8 bases, leaving 3 bases of the junction unmatched. This CDR3 is 13 amino acids long. Germline assignment: CDR1 SEHNR and CDR2 FQNEAQ (reference sequence). This CDR3 is CASFDRVNTEAFF. The CDR3 DNA sequence: TGTGCCAGCTTTGACAGGGTGAACACTGAAGCTTTCTTT.

This clonotype was seen ten or more times. This beta chain represents an off-target read in a library built for alpha chains; its size is of limited meaning. The chain uses TRBV3-1 and TRBJ1-2; a possible D gene is TRBD1 (5 bases). Trimming shortened V by 3 bases and J by 6 bases, and 14 bases separated the two germline ends. Germline V gives CDR1 LGHDT, CDR2 YNNKEL (reference sequence). CDR3 size: 14 residues. The CDR3: CASSHYAGWNGYTF. The CDR3 DNA is TGTGCCAGCAGCCACTACGCAGGGTGGAATGGCTACACCTTC.

In its sample, this clonotype was seen a few times. With the library built for alpha chains, this beta chain is off target and its frequency is not meaningful. The chain uses TRBV6-5 and TRBJ1-3; D is undetermined. Trimming cost V 5 bases and J 0 bases, with 8 bases left between them. The CDR3 spans 14 residues. From germline, CDR1 is MNHEY and CDR2 SVGAGI. DNA for the CDR3: TGTGCCAGCAGTCCTGGGCACTCTGGAAACACCATATATTTT. Amino acids: CASSPGHSGNTIYF.

By proportion, this clonotype is medium-sized (0.01 to 0.1%). Found in a library prepared for alpha chains, this beta chain is an off-target read, and its abundance has little meaning. This chain uses TRBV10-2 with TRBJ1-1; D is perhaps TRBD1 (5 bases). With 7 bases removed from V and 8 bases from J, the gap between germline ends came to 14 bases. This CDR3 has 12 amino acids. The germline gives CDR1 WSHSY, CDR2 SAAADI. CDR3 in amino acids: CASTGGAEEAFF. The CDR3 DNA sequence: TGCGCCAGCACGGGTGGGGCAGAAGAAGCTTTCTTT.